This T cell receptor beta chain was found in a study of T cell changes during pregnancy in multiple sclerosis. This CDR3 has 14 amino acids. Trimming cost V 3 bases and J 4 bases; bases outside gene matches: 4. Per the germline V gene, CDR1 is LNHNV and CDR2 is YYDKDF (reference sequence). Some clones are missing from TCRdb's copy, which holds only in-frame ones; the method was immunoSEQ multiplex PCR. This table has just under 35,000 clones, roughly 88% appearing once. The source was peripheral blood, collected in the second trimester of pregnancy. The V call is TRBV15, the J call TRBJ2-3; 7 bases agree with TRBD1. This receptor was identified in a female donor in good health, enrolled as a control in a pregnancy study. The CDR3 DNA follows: TGTGCCACCAGCAGTTCAGGGGGACCAGATACGCAGTATTTT. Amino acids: CATSSSGGPDTQYF.